These 19 T cell receptor beta chains were sequenced from one sample in a study of human T cells and chemical hapten exposure. Noted time point: patch test 3, about 24 weeks after DPC sensitization. As to treatment: therapeutic diphenylcyclopropenone sensitization with weekly scalp DPC. In TCRdb, the RACE reads were re-called with MiXCR into one record per CDR3 protein. The sample includes some 170,000 distinct CDR3 sequences, around a quarter seen only once; the top ten take 2.1%. The sample here was whole blood, taken in connection with sensitization to the hapten diphenylcyclopropenone (DPC). The receptors were sampled from a woman between 18 and 29 years old with alopecia areata. Some clones in this sample may be carry-over from other donors' samples.

V and J are TRBV5-1 and TRBJ1-2; D not resolved. The CDR3 totals 13 residues. V was trimmed by 4 bases and J by 3 bases, leaving 10 bases between them. Germline lookup yields CDR1 SGHRS and CDR2 YFSETQ. The CDR3: CASSLRRDYGYTF. The CDR3, as DNA: TGCGCCAGCAGCCTTAGGCGGGACTATGGCTACACCTTC.

The V gene is TRBV9, the J gene TRBJ2-1; 13 bases map to TRBD2. Germline lookup yields CDR1 SGDLS and CDR2 YYNGEE. V was clipped by 0 bases and J by 2 bases; unmatched bases: 5. This CDR3 is 18 amino acids long. CDR3 DNA: TGTGCCAGCAGCGTAGGACTAGCGGGGGGTCGGACCTACAATGAGCAGTTCTTC. This gives the protein CASSVGLAGGRTYNEQFF.

This clonotype appeared a single time. The genes are TRBV12-3 or TRBV12-4 and TRBJ2-1; D is unresolved. The CDR3 consists of 12 residues. V gave up 6 bases and J gave up 8 bases, with 11 bases separating them. The CDR3, as DNA: TGTGCCAGCAGCCAACGTGAGTATGAGCAGTTCTTC. Protein product: CASSQREYEQFF.

This clonotype has just a few counts. This chain uses TRBV20-1 with TRBJ1-2, with unresolved D. Germline lookup yields CDR1 DFQATT and CDR2 SNEGSKA (reference sequence). Trimming removed 1 base at V and 8 bases at J, with 17 bases between. The CDR3 is 14 amino acids. CDR3 loop: CSARGVGGGPGYTF. The CDR3 nucleotides are TGCAGTGCTAGAGGAGTGGGCGGAGGGCCAGGCTACACCTTC.

The genes are TRBV27 and TRBJ1-5; 8 nucleotides line up with TRBD1. The CDR3 length is 19 residues. CDR1 and CDR2 from the germline V gene are MNHEY and SMNVEV (reference sequence). V lost 3 bases and J lost 0; bases outside the gene matches: 13. The CDR3 protein is CASSFGQGGGIYSNQPQHF. In nucleotides, the CDR3 is TGTGCCAGCAGTTTTGGACAGGGTGGAGGAATATATAGCAATCAGCCCCAGCATTTT.

J is TRBJ2-7 and V is TRBV6-2 or TRBV6-3; no definite D call. The CDR3 contains 13 residues. Germline V gene sequence: CDR1 MNHEY, CDR2 SVGEGT. V lost 8 bases and J lost 1, with 12 bases in between. The CDR3 loop reads CASAADPSYEQYF. For the CDR3, the DNA is TGTGCCAGCGCTGCGGATCCTTCCTACGAGCAGTACTTC.

The V gene is TRBV18, the J gene TRBJ2-1; D remains unclear. The V gene lost 2 bases and the J gene lost 8 bases, with 7 bases spanning the gap. Germline V gene sequence: CDR1 KGHSH, CDR2 LQKENI. This CDR3 is 12 amino acids long. CDR3 nucleotides: TGTGCCAGCTCACCAGGGTTGCATGAGCAGTTCTTC. This sequence encodes CASSPGLHEQFF.

There are a few counts of this clonotype. The genes are TRBV7-7 and TRBJ2-5, with D perhaps matching TRBD2 (5 bases). This CDR3 is built from 13 residues. Germline CDR1 and CDR2: SSHAT and FNYEAQ (reference sequence). Trimming pared 5 bases from V and 1 base from J, leaving 8 bases between. This chain's CDR3 is CASSPGTQETQYF. DNA for the CDR3: TGTGCCAGCAGCCCGGGAACCCAAGAGACCCAGTACTTC. The full variable domain, completed using reference TRBV7-7 and TRBJ2-5, is GAGVSQSPRYKVTKRGQDVTLRCDPISSHATLYWYQQALGQGPEFLTYFNYEAQPDKSGLPSDRFSAERPEGSISTLTIQRTEQRDSAMYRCASSPGTQETQYFGPGTRLLVL.

This clonotype was seen more than once but under ten times. This chain uses TRBV29-1 with TRBJ2-1; TRBD2 matches at 9 bases. The CDR3 spans 14 residues. Germline V gene data show CDR1 as SQVTM and CDR2 as ANQGSEA. V lost 3 bases to trimming and J lost 5 bases; unmatched junction nucleotides: 5. CDR3 DNA sequence: TGCAGCGTTGACAAGCGGGAGGTCCACAATGAGCAGTTCTTC. The encoded protein is CSVDKREVHNEQFF.

This clonotype was found a few times. The chain carries TRBV29-1 and TRBJ2-7, with 9 bases identical to TRBD2. Germline loops: CDR1 SQVTM, CDR2 ANQGSEA. CDR3 size: 11 residues. V lost 4 bases, J lost 7 bases, and 2 bases stayed unmatched. The DNA for the CDR3 is TGCAGCGTTGTCCTAGCGGGAGAGCAGTACTTC. Its translation is CSVVLAGEQYF.

This clonotype was counted a few times. The rearrangement joins TRBV5-1 to TRBJ2-1, with D perhaps matching TRBD2 (5 bases). This CDR3 is 11 amino acids long. The germline CDR1 and CDR2 sequences are SGHRS and YFSETQ. With 4 bases removed from V and 14 bases from J, the gap between germline ends came to 13 bases. CDR3 nucleotide sequence: TGCGCCAGCAGCGCGGGCCCCGGCAAGTTCTTC. Translated, it gives CASSAGPGKFF.

The rearrangement links TRBV14 to TRBJ2-2; 9 bases fit TRBD1. CDR1 SGHDN and CDR2 FVKESK come from the germline V gene. With 2 bases clipped from V and 6 bases from J, the junction kept 1 base outside the gene matches. The CDR3 contains 14 residues. The DNA of the CDR3 is TGTGCCAGCAGCCAATGGACAGGGGCCGGGGAGCTGTTTTTT. Translation gives CASSQWTGAGELFF. The complete variable domain, with remaining parts taken from reference TRBV14 and TRBJ2-2, reads EAGVTQFPSHSVIEKGQTVTLRCDPISGHDNLYWYRRVMGKEIKFLLHFVKESKQDESGMPNNRFLAERTGGTYSTLKVQPAELEDSGVYFCASSQWTGAGELFFGEGSRLTVL.

This clonotype was recorded a few times. The V call is TRBV5-4, the J call TRBJ2-4; maybe TRBD1 (7 bases). The CDR3 has 15 residues. Per germline, CDR1 SGHNT and CDR2 YYREEE (reference sequence). Trimming shortened V by 6 bases and J by 6 bases, and 19 bases separated the two germline ends. The CDR3 coding sequence is TGTGCCAGCACCCCGGCGGGGACAGAGGCAAACATTCAGTACTTC. Protein sequence: CASTPAGTEANIQYF.

This clonotype appeared a single time. The chain is built from TRBV2 and TRBJ1-5; D gene ambiguous. Trimming took off 3 bases at V and 2 bases at J, with 5 bases between the two ends. CDR1 is SNHLY, CDR2 FYNNEI, per germline. The CDR3 consists of 13 residues. The CDR3 DNA is TGTGCCAGCAGTGACAGACGCAATCAGCCCCAGCATTTT. Translation: CASSDRRNQPQHF.

The rearrangement uses TRBV15 and TRBJ2-4; D is possibly TRBD1 (5 bases). Trimming removed 0 bases from V and 6 bases from J, with 12 bases in between. Germline V gene sequence: CDR1 LNHNV, CDR2 YYDKDF (reference sequence). This CDR3 comprises 15 residues. In DNA form, the CDR3 reads TGTGCCACCAGCAGAGATAACAGGCTGGGAAACATTCAGTACTTC. Its translation: CATSRDNRLGNIQYF.

This clonotype came up many times. CDR3 protein: CASRIRAGPSTDTQYF. CDR3 coding DNA: TGCGCCAGCAGAATAAGGGCGGGGCCTAGCACAGATACGCAGTATTTT. The chain is built from TRBV4-1 and TRBJ2-3, with D perhaps matching TRBD2 (6 bases). The CDR3 spans 16 residues. Germline CDR1 is MGHRA and CDR2 is YSYEKL. V gave up 6 bases and J gave up 0 bases, with 16 bases separating them.

The table lists this clonotype with a few counts. The chain joins TRBV4-1 to TRBJ1-3, with a tentative D call TRBD1 (5 bases). The V end lost 8 bases, the J end lost 3 bases, and 23 bases lay between the germline ends. There are 17 residues in the CDR3. In germline, CDR1 is MGHRA, CDR2 YSYEKL. Written as DNA, the CDR3 is TGCGCCAGCTCCTCAAGAGGGGCAGGGACTGATGGAAACACCATATATTTT. Translated: CASSSRGAGTDGNTIYF.

Notes on this clonotype: This may stem from a read error, because a much larger clone lies one nucleotide away. The CDR3 here is CASSQVLPEIQYF. The CDR3 DNA reads TGCGCCAGCAGCCAAGTATTACCGGAAATACAGTACTTC. The chain joins TRBV4-3 to TRBJ2-4; the D is unclear. This CDR3 spans 13 amino acids. The germline CDR1 and CDR2 sequences are LGHNA and YSLEER. V was cut by 1 base and J by 13 bases, with 14 bases left in between.

This clonotype was detected a few times. The V gene is TRBV29-1, the J gene TRBJ2-1; TRBD1 aligns across 10 bases. Germline V gene lookup returns CDR1 SQVTM and CDR2 ANQGSEA. There are 14 residues in the CDR3. The trim removed 6 bases at V and 6 bases at J, leaving 8 bases unmatched. CDR3 sequence reads: CSVLRGTGVNEQFF. The CDR3 DNA sequence: TGCAGCGTGCTCCGTGGGACAGGGGTCAATGAGCAGTTCTTC.